Listed below are T cell receptor beta chains from one sample, sequenced in a study of T-cell reconstitution after alpha-beta-depleted transplantation in children. In TCRdb, the PCR reads were re-called with MiXCR into one record per CDR3 protein. This table holds about 98,000 distinct CDR3 sequences, 7% to 8% found once. Material: PBMCs, obtained before TCRalphabeta/CD19-depleted stem cell transplant. All receptors come from a boy aged 2 to 10 with acute lymphoblastic leukemia, due to receive a stem cell transplant. Both conserved end residues are part of each CDR3. A D gene is named only where the DNA matches it firmly. Rows may omit the clone size; those that give it use once, few, many or a size class.

clone_size | j_call | d_call | v_call | cdr3_length | cdr3_aa | cdr3_nt
few | TRBJ1-1 | . | TRBV14 | 14 | CASSQGRWYTEAFF | TGTGCCAGCAGCCAGGGAAGGTGGTACACTGAAGCTTTCTTT
. | TRBJ2-2 | . | TRBV7-2 | 15 | CASSSQPRDTGELFF | TGTGCCAGCAGCTCCCAGCCCAGAGACACCGGGGAGCTGTTTTTT
many | TRBJ1-5 | . | TRBV7-2 | 12 | CASSDPTQPQHF | TGTGCCAGCAGCGACCCAACCCAGCCCCAGCATTTT
. | TRBJ1-4 | TRBD1 | TRBV27 | 16 | CASSFSPTGANEKLFF | TGTGCCAGCAGTTTTAGCCCGACAGGGGCTAATGAAAAACTGTTTTTT
many | TRBJ2-7 | TRBD2 | TRBV3-1 | 16 | CASSRTSGALSYEQYF | TGTGCCAGCAGCCGTACTAGCGGGGCGCTCTCCTACGAGCAGTACTTC
. | TRBJ2-2 | . | TRBV6-2/TRBV6-3 | 15 | CASLLTLANTGELFF | TGTGCCAGCCTCCTAACGCTCGCGAACACCGGGGAGCTGTTTTTT
few | TRBJ2-1 | TRBD2 | TRBV7-9 | 17 | CASSLVGAGGPQNEQFF | TGTGCCAGCAGCTTAGTCGGGGCGGGGGGTCCCCAAAATGAGCAGTTCTTC
many | TRBJ2-7 | TRBD1 | TRBV6-6 | 14 | CASSSGTGKGEQYF | TGTGCCAGCAGTTCAGGGACAGGTAAAGGGGAGCAGTACTTC
few | TRBJ2-2 | . | TRBV3-1 | 15 | CASSQGRKRTGELFF | TGTGCCAGCAGCCAAGGGAGAAAGAGGACCGGGGAGCTGTTTTTT
few | TRBJ2-1 | . | TRBV20-1 | 18 | CSAREGAIRSTRRNEQFF | TGCAGTGCTAGAGAGGGGGCCATCCGGTCAACACGGCGGAATGAGCAGTTCTTC
few | TRBJ1-6 | . | TRBV20-1 | 14 | CSARGDRKSSPLHF | TGCAGTGCTAGAGGAGACAGGAAGAGTTCACCCCTCCACTTT
many | TRBJ2-3 | . | TRBV12-3/TRBV12-4 | 10 | CASMGDTQYF | TGTGCCAGCATGGGGGATACGCAGTATTTT
many | TRBJ2-1 | TRBD1 | TRBV5-1 | 14 | CASSFRDRYNEQFF | TGCGCCAGCAGCTTTCGGGACAGATACAATGAGCAGTTCTTC
. | TRBJ1-2 | . | TRBV29-1 | 17 | CSVGQAVPNSPVYGYTF | TGCAGCGTTGGACAGGCCGTCCCCAATAGTCCGGTCTATGGCTACACCTTC
many | TRBJ1-4 | . | TRBV7-9 | 15 | CASSLSSGVNEKLFF | TGTGCCAGCAGCTTGTCGTCCGGCGTTAATGAAAAACTGTTTTTT
. | TRBJ2-7 | . | TRBV20-1 | 15 | CSATARTSFSYEQYF | TGCAGTGCTACTGCCCGAACTAGCTTCTCCTACGAGCAGTACTTC
few | TRBJ2-3 | TRBD2 | TRBV7-2 | 15 | CASSLAGTSANTQYF | TGTGCCAGCAGCTTGGCCGGGACTAGCGCAAATACGCAGTATTTT
many | TRBJ2-5 | TRBD2 | TRBV7-2 | 15 | CASSSGGRYGETQYF | TGTGCCAGCAGCTCGGGGGGGCGATACGGAGAGACCCAGTACTTC
many | TRBJ2-3 | . | TRBV28 | 15 | CASLPRGASTDTQYF | TGTGCCAGCCTCCCCCGGGGGGCTAGCACAGATACGCAGTATTTT
few | TRBJ2-1 | . | TRBV5-1 | 17 | CASSLGVARSSYNEQFF | TGCGCCAGCAGCTTGGGGGTAGCGAGAAGCTCCTACAATGAGCAGTTCTTC
many | TRBJ2-1 | TRBD1 | TRBV7-3 | 15 | CASSYGTGEHNEQFF | TGTGCCAGCAGCTACGGGACAGGGGAACACAATGAGCAGTTCTTC
many | TRBJ1-1 | TRBD1 | TRBV20-1 | 14 | CSARDMGTGPEAFF | TGCAGTGCTAGAGATATGGGGACAGGGCCTGAAGCTTTCTTT
once | TRBJ2-1 | TRBD1 | TRBV7-6 | 16 | CASSPRWDRDLNEQFF | TGTGCCAGCAGCCCCCGTTGGGACAGGGACCTAAATGAGCAGTTCTTC
many | TRBJ2-1 | . | TRBV9 | 14 | CASSVGSLNNEQFF | TGTGCCAGCAGCGTCGGTAGTCTTAACAATGAGCAGTTCTTC
. | TRBJ1-1 | . | TRBV10-2 | 15 | CASIPRRTANTEAFF | TGCGCCAGCATACCCCGCAGGACCGCGAACACTGAAGCTTTCTTT
. | TRBJ1-1 | . | TRBV20-1 | 15 | CSAREEGILGTEAFF | TGCAGTGCTAGAGAGGAGGGAATCCTGGGCACTGAAGCTTTCTTT
many | TRBJ2-1 | . | TRBV3-1 | 15 | CASGYRVLSYNEQFF | TGTGCCAGCGGTTACAGGGTCCTATCCTACAATGAGCAGTTCTTC
. | TRBJ2-2 | TRBD2 | TRBV18 | 18 | CASSEGLAGAWNTGELFF | TGTGCCAGCTCAGAGGGACTAGCGGGGGCCTGGAACACCGGGGAGCTGTTTTTT
few | TRBJ2-3 | TRBD2 | TRBV20-1 | 16 | CSAGNRLAGSTDTQYF | TGCAGTGCTGGGAATCGACTAGCGGGGAGCACAGATACGCAGTATTTT
. | TRBJ2-5 | TRBD2 | TRBV20-1 | 20 | CSARLLAGGLITSPQETQYF | TGCAGTGCTAGACTGTTAGCGGGGGGGCTTATAACGTCACCCCAAGAGACCCAGTACTTC
few | TRBJ2-4 | . | TRBV5-1 | 15 | CASTPGDLAKNIQYF | TGCGCCAGCACGCCGGGGGATCTAGCCAAAAACATTCAGTACTTC
few | TRBJ1-2 | . | TRBV20-1 | 15 | CSAWAGVGRDYGYTF | TGCAGTGCCTGGGCCGGGGTCGGGCGCGACTATGGCTACACCTTC
few | TRBJ2-3 | TRBD2 | TRBV4-3 | 15 | CASSQAGGLTDTQYF | TGCGCCAGCAGCCAAGCGGGGGGATTGACAGATACGCAGTATTTT
few | TRBJ2-2 | TRBD1 | TRBV4-1 | 16 | CASFPEGGQGTGELFF | TGCGCCTCCTTCCCCGAAGGGGGCCAGGGCACCGGGGAGCTGTTTTTT
. | TRBJ2-3 | . | TRBV12-5 | 17 | CASVLGATRPLTDTQYF | TGTGCTAGTGTTTTGGGGGCGACTAGACCCCTCACAGATACGCAGTATTTT
many | TRBJ2-1 | . | TRBV5-1 | 17 | CASSSGGGGGSYNEQFF | TGCGCCAGCAGCTCAGGGGGCGGGGGGGGGTCCTACAATGAGCAGTTCTTC
. | TRBJ2-5 | TRBD1 | TRBV7-3 | 14 | CASSLVGGRETQYF | TGTGCCAGCAGCCTAGTAGGGGGCCGGGAGACCCAGTACTTC
many | TRBJ2-3 | TRBD2 | TRBV4-3 | 17 | CASSQVAGLAGYTTQYF | TGCGCCAGCAGCCAAGTAGCGGGACTAGCGGGGTACACTACGCAGTATTTT
. | TRBJ1-1 | . | TRBV5-5 | 14 | CASSLARAVTEAFF | TGTGCCAGCAGCTTGGCCAGGGCGGTCACTGAAGCTTTCTTT
. | TRBJ2-1 | TRBD2 | TRBV11-2 | 16 | CASSSTSGGPHNEQFF | TGTGCCAGCAGCTCGACTAGCGGGGGGCCGCACAATGAGCAGTTCTTC
. | TRBJ2-1 | TRBD2 | TRBV20-1 | 14 | CSARWLAGVNEQFF | TGCAGTGCTAGATGGCTAGCGGGGGTCAATGAGCAGTTCTTC
few | TRBJ2-1 | . | TRBV12-3/TRBV12-4 | 15 | CASSLLNGGYNEQFF | TGTGCCAGCAGTTTATTAAACGGGGGATACAATGAGCAGTTCTTC
many | TRBJ1-4 | . | TRBV5-1 | 15 | CASSLSRGQGEKLFF | TGCGCCAGCAGCTTGTCGCGGGGGCAAGGTGAAAAACTGTTTTTT
. | TRBJ2-7 | . | TRBV20-1 | 12 | CSGGRESYEQYF | TGCAGTGGGGGCAGGGAATCGTACGAGCAGTACTTC
. | TRBJ2-3 | TRBD1 | TRBV4-3 | 13 | CANRQGCTDTQYF | TGCGCCAACCGACAGGGGTGCACAGATACGCAGTATTTT
. | TRBJ1-2 | . | TRBV15 | 13 | CATIGEGRNGYTF | TGTGCCACCATCGGGGAGGGGAGAAATGGCTACACCTTC
. | TRBJ2-1 | . | TRBV15 | 15 | CATSDVLNGDNEQFF | TGTGCCACCAGCGATGTGCTTAATGGAGACAATGAGCAGTTCTTC
. | TRBJ2-5 | TRBD2 | TRBV3-1 | 15 | CASSQTGGPGETQYF | TGTGCCAGCAGCCAGACGGGGGGGCCGGGAGAGACCCAGTACTTC